The text below deals with one T cell receptor beta chain. Sequencing relied on immunoSEQ assay v3.0, run at survey level. The table came from immunoSEQ multiplex PCR; TCRdb's copy has only in-frame clones and leaves some out. Found here are tens of thousands of clones, around 84% of them singletons; the top ten hold around 3.3%. Germline CDR1 SGHDT, CDR2 YYEEEE. V was shortened by 0 bases and J by 9 bases, with 7 bases between the two germline ends. This CDR3 contains 12 residues. The source of the sample is a study of long-term antiretroviral therapy in people with HIV. The gene calls are TRBV5-6 and TRBJ2-1; unclear D gene. The source is a woman in her forties or fifties with HIV. This specimen consisted of unsorted PBMCs, obtained 1.9 years after starting antiretroviral therapy. The CDR3: CASSLASGEQFF. In nucleotides, the CDR3 is TGTGCCAGCAGCTTGGCCTCGGGTGAGCAGTTCTTC.